What follows are 14 T cell receptor beta chains derived from one specimen sequenced in a study of T cell responses to AZD1222 COVID-19 vaccine. Profiled with immunoSEQ multiplex PCR; TCRdb holds only in-frame clones, not every one. This table has about 140,000 clones, 89% appearing once. The sequencing here drew on peripheral blood, taken on day 0 of AZD1222 vaccination. The receptors were sampled from an adult in good health.

This clone has only a few counts. The rearrangement uses TRBV27 and TRBJ1-5; TRBD1 aligns across 9 bases. Losses at the gene ends were 3 bases for V and 6 bases for J; bases not matched to a gene: 6. CDR1 and CDR2 from the germline V gene are MNHEY and SMNVEV (reference sequence). The CDR3 totals 15 residues. This CDR3 is CASSFGTGTTQPQHF. In nucleotides, the CDR3 is TGTGCCAGCAGTTTCGGGACAGGGACAACTCAGCCCCAGCATTTT.

V is TRBV20-1 and J is TRBJ1-1; D is ambiguous. V was cut by 3 bases and J by 3 bases, with 11 bases left in between. Germline CDR1 and CDR2: DFQATT and SNEGSKA (reference sequence). CDR3 size: 13 residues. The CDR3 sequence is CSASAGLHTEAFF. DNA of the CDR3: TGCAGTGCTAGTGCCGGACTCCACACTGAAGCTTTCTTT.

This rearrangement joins TRBV12-5 to TRBJ1-3; D is ambiguous. V lost 0 bases and J 4 bases, leaving 4 bases between the germline ends. Germline CDR1 and CDR2: LGHNT and FRNRAP. There are 13 residues in the CDR3. The CDR3 is CASGLVVGNTIYF. The DNA for the CDR3 is TGTGCTAGTGGTTTGGTAGTCGGAAACACCATATATTTT.

V usage is TRBV7-3 and J usage is TRBJ1-5; D is unclear. The CDR3 consists of 14 residues. Trimming shortened V by 2 bases and J by 5 bases, and 10 bases separated the two germline ends. Germline V CDR1 and CDR2: SGHTA, FQGTGA. DNA for the CDR3: TGTGCCAGCAGCTTAGGAGAGGGAGATCAGCCCCAGCATTTT. This gives the protein CASSLGEGDQPQHF. Combining the CDR3 with reference TRBV7-3 and TRBJ1-5 gives the whole variable domain GAGVSQTPSNKVTEKGKYVELRCDPISGHTALYWYRQSLGQGPEFLIYFQGTGAADDSGLPNDRFFAVRPEGSVSTLKIQRTERGDSAVYLCASSLGEGDQPQHFGDGTRLSIL.

The chain recombines TRBV19 with TRBJ1-5, with D perhaps matching TRBD1 (5 bases). CDR3 size: 15 residues. Between the trimmed V and J ends, which lost 5 bases and 0 bases, there was a span of 11 bases. CDR1 is LNHDA, CDR2 SQIVND, per germline (reference sequence). The CDR3: CASSGRQYSNQPQHF. CDR3 in DNA: TGTGCCAGTAGTGGACGACAGTATAGCAATCAGCCCCAGCATTTT.

The chain couples TRBV28 to TRBJ1-2; D may be TRBD1 (5 bases). The CDR3 is 13 residues long. V dropped 8 bases and J dropped 2 bases, with 12 bases sitting between them. The V gene's germline CDR1 is MDHEN and CDR2 SYDVKM. The CDR3: CASLRGGNYGYTF. In DNA form, the CDR3 reads TGTGCCAGCCTAAGGGGCGGAAACTATGGCTACACCTTC.

The V and J genes are TRBV5-5 and TRBJ2-7; 9 positions match TRBD1. J gave up 2 bases and V 2 bases, and 5 bases lay outside the gene matches. CDR3 length: 15 residues. Germline V gene sequence: CDR1 SGHKS, CDR2 YYEKEE (reference sequence). CDR3 sequence reads: CASSFRQGGPYEQYF. As DNA, the CDR3 is TGTGCCAGCAGCTTTCGACAGGGGGGACCCTACGAGCAGTACTTC.

The chain combines TRBV11-2 with TRBJ2-7, with 10 bases that match TRBD2. V shed 4 bases and J 2 bases; nucleotides not matched to a gene: 8. Germline loops: CDR1 SGHAT, CDR2 FQNNGV. The CDR3 runs 16 residues. The CDR3 loop is CASSSISGGPTYEQYF. The CDR3 DNA is TGTGCCAGCAGCTCCATTAGCGGGGGGCCTACCTACGAGCAGTACTTC.

The chain combines TRBV27 with TRBJ2-7; the match to TRBD2 covers 10 bases. V was clipped by 6 bases and J by 4 bases; unmatched bases: 9. There are 15 residues in the CDR3. Germline V gene sequence: CDR1 MNHEY, CDR2 SMNVEV (reference sequence). The CDR3, as DNA: TGTGCCAGCAGCCCTAATAGCGGGAGGTTGTACGAGCAGTACTTC. As protein: CASSPNSGRLYEQYF.

A word on this clone: One end of the junction is discordant with germline, which a read error may explain. This chain connects TRBV25-1 to TRBJ1-3, with TRBD1 as a possible D gene (5 bases). This CDR3 contains 13 residues. The V gene's germline CDR1 is MGHDK and CDR2 SYGVNS. The CDR3 DNA is TGTGCCAGCAGTGAATCCAACAGGCTCGAGTGGCATTTT. Translating gives CASSESNRLEWHF.

The chain links TRBV27 to TRBJ2-1, with 8 bases aligning to TRBD1. This CDR3 is 12 amino acids long. J gave up 8 bases and V 5 bases, and 2 bases lay outside the gene matches. The germline V gene encodes CDR1 MNHEY and CDR2 SMNVEV (reference sequence). In DNA form, the CDR3 reads TGTGCCAGCAGTGGACAGGGCCATGAGCAGTTCTTC. Its translation is CASSGQGHEQFF.

CDR3 in amino acids: CASSLGFTDTQYF. In DNA, the CDR3 is TGTGCCAGCAGCTTAGGCTTCACAGATACGCAGTATTTT. This chain links TRBV7-2 with TRBJ2-3; D not certain. Trimming stripped 1 base from V and 2 bases from J, with 4 bases between. CDR1 is SGHTA and CDR2 is FQGNSA in the germline V gene. The CDR3 has 13 amino acids.

The chain is built from TRBV6-2 or TRBV6-3 and TRBJ2-3; weak D call: TRBD2 (5 bases). Trimming left V 6 bases short and J 11 bases short, with 21 bases between. The length of the CDR3 is 14 residues. CDR1 MNHEY and CDR2 SVGEGT come from the germline V gene. CDR3 in amino acids: CASSPTDSKGGQYF. The DNA of the CDR3 is TGTGCCAGCAGCCCCACCGACTCCAAAGGAGGGCAGTATTTT.

The rearrangement joins TRBV6-5 to TRBJ2-2; perhaps TRBD1 as D (6 bases). Deletions cut 6 bases from V and 2 bases from J, with 10 bases between. Germline V gene sequence: CDR1 MNHEY, CDR2 SVGAGI. This CDR3 spans 14 amino acids. This chain's CDR3 is CASRMDRNTGELFF. The CDR3 nucleotides read TGTGCCAGCAGGATGGACAGAAACACCGGGGAGCTGTTTTTT.